The entry that follows covers one T cell receptor (beta chain) sequence. Its specificity is not known. The sample belongs to a study of T cell responses to AZD1222 COVID-19 vaccine. The CDR3 covers 18 residues. Trimming removed 3 bases from V and 0 bases from J; junction bases left unmatched: 7. The germline gives CDR1 MNHEY, CDR2 SMNVEV (reference sequence). Study-level results: Two doses of AZD1222 preceded a rise in Spike-specific TCR breadth and depth. Among those given AZD1222, only five to seven were seropositive at baseline. White British ancestry dominated among donors, who included more females, and clonal diversity was possibly underestimated.

Here immunoSEQ multiplex PCR was the method, and the copy in TCRdb shows in-frame clones only, minus some. The data hold approximately 60,000 clones, with 80% to 90% observed a single time. Source: peripheral blood, taken on day 0 of AZD1222 vaccination. This TCR derives from an adult in good health. V is TRBV27 and J is TRBJ2-6, with 8 nucleotides matching TRBD1. The CDR3 is CASSFSGTGASGANVLTF. CDR3 bases: TGTGCCAGCAGTTTTTCCGGGACAGGAGCCTCTGGGGCCAACGTCCTGACTTTC.